Following are 5 T cell receptor beta chains from one sample sequenced in a study of blood T cell repertoires in COVID-19. Produced via immunoSEQ multiplex PCR; TCRdb's table is partial and in-frame only. The sample has roughly 160,000 clones, almost 85% seen once. Sequencing was carried out using peripheral blood. These receptor sequences come from a man aged 18 to 30 with active or convalescent COVID-19.

This chain uses TRBV30 with TRBJ2-3, with D tentatively TRBD1 (5 bases). The V gene's germline CDR1 is GTSNPN and CDR2 SVGIG (reference sequence). The V and J ends lost 5 bases and 3 bases respectively, with 12 bases between them. The CDR3 is 13 amino acids. CDR3 in amino acids: CAWGRAGTDTQYF. The CDR3 coding sequence is TGTGCCTGGGGCAGGGCCGGGACAGATACGCAGTATTTT.

V gene TRBV6-5 combines with J gene TRBJ1-1; weak D call: TRBD1 (6 bases). The V gene's germline CDR1 is MNHEY and CDR2 SVGAGI. V lost 7 bases and J lost 2, with 8 bases in between. The CDR3 is 12 residues long. DNA of the CDR3: TGTGCCAGCAAGACAGGAAACACTGAAGCTTTCTTT. Translating gives CASKTGNTEAFF.

The chain carries TRBV2 and TRBJ1-1; TRBD1 is a possible D gene (5 bases). Germline V lookup: CDR1 SNHLY, CDR2 FYNNEI. The V and J ends lost 6 bases and 1 base respectively, with 9 bases between them. The CDR3 is 13 amino acids. CDR3 sequence (DNA): TGTGCCAGCAGCGTCCAGGGGAACACTGAAGCTTTCTTT. Translating it yields CASSVQGNTEAFF. The full variable domain, its missing parts supplied by reference TRBV2 and TRBJ1-1, is EPEVTQTPSHQVTQMGQEVILRCVPISNHLYFYWYRQILGQKVEFLVSFYNNEISEKSEIFDDQFSVERPDGSNFTLKIRSTKLEDSAMYFCASSVQGNTEAFFGQGTRLTVV.

This clone has a handful of counts. V gene TRBV28 combines with J gene TRBJ1-6; possibly TRBD1 for D (5 bases). The germline gives CDR1 MDHEN, CDR2 SYDVKM. Trimming took 5 bases from V and 0 from J, leaving 11 bases between them. The CDR3 totals 16 residues. The DNA of the CDR3 is TGTGCCAGCAGTGTACAGGTCGACTCCTATAATTCACCCCTCCACTTT. Encoded protein: CASSVQVDSYNSPLHF.

The chain uses TRBV10-2 and TRBJ2-1, with D possibly being TRBD2 (5 bases). The CDR3 consists of 15 residues. V dropped 5 bases and J dropped 4 bases, with 15 bases sitting between them. Germline-derived CDR1 and CDR2 are WSHSY and SAAADI. The CDR3 reads CASSRTSTIYNEQFF. The CDR3 bases are TGCGCCAGCAGTCGGACTTCGACTATTTACAATGAGCAGTTCTTC.